This record covers a single TCR beta chain. This sample stems from a study of control samples from healthy donors and cancer patients. Clones were sequenced by immunoSEQ multiplex PCR, and TCRdb holds only the in-frame ones, with some missing. The repertoire includes about 55,000 clones, 95% to 96% of them detected once, and around 2% sits in the top ten. Germline V gives CDR1 SGHRS, CDR2 YFSETQ. CDR3 length: 15 residues. After removal of 4 bases from V and 7 bases from J, the junction contained 6 bases not matched to a gene. The gene calls are TRBV5-1 and TRBJ1-6; 9 bases are shared with TRBD1. Sequenced: blood. The sequence was collected from a woman under 40 in good health. In DNA, the CDR3 is TGCGCCAGCAGCCCGGGACAGGGTTACAATTCACCCCTCCACTTT. It is translated as CASSPGQGYNSPLHF. The entire variable domain, with the rest obtained from reference TRBV5-1 and TRBJ1-6, is as follows: KAGVTQTPRYLIKTRGQQVTLSCSPISGHRSVSWYQQTPGQGLQFLFEYFSETQRNKGNFPGRFSGRQFSNSRSEMNVSTLELGDSALYLCASSPGQGYNSPLHFGNGTRLTVT.